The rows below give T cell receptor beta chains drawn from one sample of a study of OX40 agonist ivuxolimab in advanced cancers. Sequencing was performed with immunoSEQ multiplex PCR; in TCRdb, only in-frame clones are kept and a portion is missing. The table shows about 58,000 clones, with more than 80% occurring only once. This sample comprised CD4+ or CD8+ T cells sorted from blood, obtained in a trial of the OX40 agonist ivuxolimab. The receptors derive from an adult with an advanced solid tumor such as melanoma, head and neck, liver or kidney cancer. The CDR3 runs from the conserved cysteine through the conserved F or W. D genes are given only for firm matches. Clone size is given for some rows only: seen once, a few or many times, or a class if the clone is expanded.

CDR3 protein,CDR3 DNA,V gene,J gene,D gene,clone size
CAWSVSSGPYNEQFF,TGTGCCTGGAGTGTTTCTAGCGGTCCCTACAATGAGCAGTTCTTC,TRBV30,TRBJ2-1,TRBD2,few
CASSLDPGYGYTF,TGTGCCAGCAGCTTAGATCCGGGTTATGGCTACACCTTC,TRBV11-2,TRBJ1-2,-,once
CASSVSRITNTEAFF,TGTGCCAGCAGTGTGTCACGGATCACGAACACTGAAGCTTTCTTT,TRBV2,TRBJ1-1,-,few
CASSVAASYNEQFF,TGTGCCAGCAGTGTCGCGGCCTCCTACAATGAGCAGTTCTTC,TRBV25-1,TRBJ2-1,-,few
CASSLESRIYSNQPQHF,TGTGCCAGCAGCTTAGAAAGCCGGATTTATAGCAATCAGCCCCAGCATTTT,TRBV7-6,TRBJ1-5,-,-
CASSPFGQGDGELFF,TGTGCCAGCAGTCCTTTTGGACAGGGGGACGGGGAGCTGTTTTTT,TRBV6-5,TRBJ2-2,TRBD1,-
CASSLSGSGSGETQYF,TGTGCCAGCAGCTTGTCGGGGAGCGGGAGTGGAGAGACCCAGTACTTC,TRBV5-8,TRBJ2-5,TRBD2,-
CASSVTGQRNEQYF,TGTGCCAGCAGCGTAACGGGACAGCGGAACGAGCAGTACTTC,TRBV7-9,TRBJ2-7,TRBD1,-
CASSSDIYNEQFF,TGTGCCAGCAGCTCCGACATTTACAATGAGCAGTTCTTC,TRBV11-2,TRBJ2-1,-,-
CASSVVSSSTGELFF,TGTGCCAGCAGCGTAGTTTCTAGTAGCACCGGGGAGCTGTTTTTT,TRBV9,TRBJ2-2,-,once
CASRGAIGATQPQHF,TGTGCCAGCAGGGGGGCCATAGGGGCGACCCAGCCCCAGCATTTT,TRBV2,TRBJ1-5,-,-
CASSSQTGSQPQHF,TGTGCCAGCAGTAGTCAAACAGGTTCACAGCCCCAGCATTTT,TRBV6-1,TRBJ1-5,-,-
CASSPGQGHNEQFF,TGTGCCAGCTCACCAGGACAGGGACACAATGAGCAGTTCTTC,TRBV18,TRBJ2-1,TRBD1,-
CASNGGTGGRETQYF,TGTGCCAGCAACGGAGGGACAGGGGGGAGGGAGACCCAGTACTTC,TRBV2,TRBJ2-5,TRBD1,-
CASGARNYNEQFF,TGCGCCAGCGGGGCGAGAAACTACAATGAGCAGTTCTTC,TRBV5-1,TRBJ2-1,-,few
CASSSRGTDTQYF,TGTGCCAGCAGCTCTAGGGGCACAGATACGCAGTATTTT,TRBV11-3,TRBJ2-3,-,-
CASSQGPRETQYF,TGCGCCAGCAGCCAAGGTCCGAGGGAGACCCAGTACTTC,TRBV4-1,TRBJ2-5,-,once
CSVSRGFEGAFF,TGCAGCGTCTCAAGAGGGTTCGAGGGAGCTTTCTTT,TRBV29-1,TRBJ1-1,-,-
CASHVTGSSGANVLTF,TGCGCCAGCCATGTCACAGGGTCCTCTGGGGCCAACGTCCTGACTTTC,TRBV5-1,TRBJ2-6,-,-
CASSLSRRQNGYTF,TGCGCCAGCAGCTTGTCTAGGCGGCAGAATGGCTACACCTTC,TRBV5-1,TRBJ1-2,-,-
CAWSLGARANVLTF,TGTGCCTGGAGTCTGGGTGCGAGGGCCAACGTCCTGACTTTC,TRBV30,TRBJ2-6,-,-
CASSKAWRLPEDIQYF,TGTGCCAGCAGCAAAGCTTGGAGGCTACCGGAGGACATTCAGTACTTC,TRBV21-1,TRBJ2-4,-,-
CASSLEGASGYNEQFF,TGCGCCAGCAGCTTGGAAGGGGCTAGCGGTTACAATGAGCAGTTCTTC,TRBV5-1,TRBJ2-1,TRBD2,-
CASTLGQYNSPLHF,TGTGCCAGCACCTTAGGGCAGTATAATTCACCCCTCCACTTT,TRBV28,TRBJ1-6,-,-